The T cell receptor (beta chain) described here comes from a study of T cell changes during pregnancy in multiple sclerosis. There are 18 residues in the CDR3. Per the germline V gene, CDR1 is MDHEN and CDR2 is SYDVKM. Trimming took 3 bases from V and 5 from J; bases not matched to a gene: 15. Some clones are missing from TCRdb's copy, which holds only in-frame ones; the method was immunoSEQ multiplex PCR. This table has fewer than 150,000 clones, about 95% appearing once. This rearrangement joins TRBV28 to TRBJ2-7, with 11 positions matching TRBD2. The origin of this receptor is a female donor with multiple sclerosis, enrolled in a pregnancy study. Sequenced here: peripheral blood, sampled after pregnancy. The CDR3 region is CASSFIAGGPSAIHEQYF. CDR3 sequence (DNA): TGTGCCAGCAGTTTTATAGCGGGAGGGCCTTCCGCGATTCACGAGCAGTACTTC.